This T cell receptor (beta chain) was identified during a study of blood T cell repertoires in COVID-19. Using immunoSEQ multiplex PCR, the repertoire was profiled, and TCRdb retains in-frame clones only, with some absent. The sample lists 150,000 to 200,000 clones, about 87% seen once, with over 3.5% in the top ten. The CDR3 runs to 15 residues. Germline CDR1 reads SGHNT; CDR2 reads YYREEE (reference sequence). V shed 4 bases and J 2 bases; nucleotides not matched to a gene: 3. This TCR came from a man aged 18 to 30 with active or convalescent COVID-19. Sequencing input: peripheral blood. This chain connects TRBV5-4 to TRBJ1-3; 10 bases are shared with TRBD1. The chain's CDR3 is CASSIGTGAGNTIYF. The CDR3 DNA sequence: TGTGCCAGCAGCATCGGGACAGGGGCTGGAAACACCATATATTTT.